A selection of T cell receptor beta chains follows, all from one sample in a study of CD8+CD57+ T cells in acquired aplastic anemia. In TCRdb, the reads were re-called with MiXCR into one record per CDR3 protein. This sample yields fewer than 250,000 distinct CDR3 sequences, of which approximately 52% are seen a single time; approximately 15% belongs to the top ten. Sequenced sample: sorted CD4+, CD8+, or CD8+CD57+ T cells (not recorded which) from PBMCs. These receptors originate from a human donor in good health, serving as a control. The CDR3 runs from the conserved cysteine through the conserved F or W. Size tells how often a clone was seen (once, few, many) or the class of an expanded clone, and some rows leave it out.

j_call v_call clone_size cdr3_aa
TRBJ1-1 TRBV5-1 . CASSLETPTEAFF
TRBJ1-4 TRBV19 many CASSIGLQGLNEKLFF
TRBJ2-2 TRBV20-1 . CSARGGGGTGELFF
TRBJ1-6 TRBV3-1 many CASSWAPMSNSPLHF
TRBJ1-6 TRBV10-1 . CASSNDNSPLHF
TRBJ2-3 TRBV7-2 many CASSLGTRADTQYF
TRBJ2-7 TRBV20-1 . CSARTGLDYEQYF
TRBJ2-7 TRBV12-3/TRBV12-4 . CASSSLGQIYNERFF
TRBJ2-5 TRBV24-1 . CATSAGGRPETQYF
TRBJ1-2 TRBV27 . CASSFGTGEHYGYTF
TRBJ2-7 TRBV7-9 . CASSPGTNSYEQYF
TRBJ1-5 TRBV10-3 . CASRTGSQPQHF
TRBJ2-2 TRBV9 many CASTTSALFTGELFF
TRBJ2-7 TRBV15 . CAPRGTSGGYEQYF
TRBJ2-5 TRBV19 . CASSTTGLKTQYF
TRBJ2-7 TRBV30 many CAWSRDPYEQYF
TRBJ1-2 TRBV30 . CAWRSTGGGYTF
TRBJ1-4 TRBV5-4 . CASGSQGGSNEKLFF
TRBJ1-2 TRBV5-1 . CASSSTEFYGYTF
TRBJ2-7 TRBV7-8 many CASSSRRTGPGYYEQYF
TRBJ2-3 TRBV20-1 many CSAKTNRGNTDTQYF
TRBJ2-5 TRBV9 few CASSVVRGSRGFQETQYF
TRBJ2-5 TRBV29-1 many CSVGTAQETQYF
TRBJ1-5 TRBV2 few CASSDSAYNQPQHF
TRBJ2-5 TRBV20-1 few CSATLWGTGANQPQYF
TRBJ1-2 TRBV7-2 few CASSLNRDLYGYTF
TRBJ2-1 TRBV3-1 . CASSPGGAGRNNEQFF
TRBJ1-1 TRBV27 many CASSDREGKAFF
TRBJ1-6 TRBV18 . CASSPIDSNNSPLHF
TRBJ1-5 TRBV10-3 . CAISDGHVNQPQHF
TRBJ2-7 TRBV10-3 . CATQQGTYEQHF
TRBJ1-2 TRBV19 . CASSIGGTGGGYTF
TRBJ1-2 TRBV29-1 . CSVDSPGQVANYGYTF
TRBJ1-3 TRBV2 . CASSGNSNTIYF
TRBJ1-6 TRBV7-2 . CASSPQGAVSPLHF
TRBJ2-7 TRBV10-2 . CASSAEGLAGNEQYF
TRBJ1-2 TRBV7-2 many CASSLAVTGGNYGYTF
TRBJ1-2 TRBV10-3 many CAISAGTVDGYTF
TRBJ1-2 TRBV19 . CASTTSVANYGYTF
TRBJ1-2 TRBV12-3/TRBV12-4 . CASTSHRGYGYTF